This TCR beta chain was found in a study of vaccination effects on CD4 cells after COVID-19. Background on the study: Post-vaccine sampling occurred a median 72 days after the second dose.

Study outcomes and limitations: Marked contraction was observed in infection-induced and vaccine-induced clones late after vaccination.

Comments on this clone: Its antigen is as yet unknown.

Isolation of CD4+ T cells took place after around 10 days of culture. The cohort was immunized with two doses of either the BNT162b2 or mRNA-1273 vaccine. Having tested negative for nucleocapsid antibodies, the vaccine recipients showed no prior SARS-CoV-2 infection. IL-2 medium supplanted half the medium on days 3 and 7. Assay used: immunoSEQ multiplex PCR; TCRdb lists only in-frame clones, some missing. The sample consists of about 40,000 clones, approximately 70% of them appearing once. Sequencing was performed on CD4+ T cells from PBMCs cultured without peptide, taken after COVID-19 vaccination. This TCR was recovered from a human donor who received a COVID-19 vaccine.

Written as DNA, the CDR3 is TGTGCCAGCAGTATATCCGGGTTTAATGGCTACACCTTC. Translation gives CASSISGFNGYTF. This sequence joins TRBV6-5 and TRBJ1-2; no clear D. Deletions cut 5 bases from V and 6 bases from J, with 13 bases between. The CDR3 covers 13 residues. Germline V gene sequence: CDR1 MNHEY, CDR2 SVGAGI.